A single sample gave rise to the 17 T cell receptor beta chains below, sequenced in a study of cytomegalovirus exposure and HLA in healthy donors. Sequencing was performed with immunoSEQ multiplex PCR; in TCRdb, only in-frame clones are kept and a portion is missing. The profile covers about 200,000 clones, with 87% appearing a single time and roughly 2% taken by the ten largest. Sequenced input: PBMCs. All receptors come from a woman aged 18-29 years in good health and CMV-seropositive.

J is TRBJ1-2 and V is TRBV9; D gene uncertain. This CDR3 is 13 amino acids long. Per the germline V gene, CDR1 is SGDLS and CDR2 is YYNGEE. The V and J ends lost 1 base and 6 bases respectively, with 10 bases between them. CDR3 sequence (DNA): TGTGCCAGCAGCGTACTCGTGTCGGATGGCTACACCTTC. Translated: CASSVLVSDGYTF.

This clone has only one observation. V usage is TRBV7-6 and J usage is TRBJ2-7, with 8 nucleotides matching TRBD1. Germline loops: CDR1 SGHVS, CDR2 FNYEAQ. Unmatched junction bases numbered 22, after V lost 6 bases and J lost 6 bases. This CDR3 is built from 18 residues. CDR3 coding DNA: TGTGCCAGCAGTCCAACAGGACAGGGACCCCTCACCGGGGGCGAGCAGTACTTC. Translating it yields CASSPTGQGPLTGGEQYF.

In its sample, this clone was seen a few times. The gene calls are TRBV4-1 and TRBJ2-7; 10 bases match TRBD2. The CDR3 extends over 17 amino acids. V lost 0 bases and J lost 5; bases outside the gene matches: 10. Per germline, CDR1 MGHRA and CDR2 YSYEKL. CDR3 region: CASSQESPAGGPHEQYF. CDR3 bases: TGCGCCAGCAGCCAAGAATCTCCAGCGGGAGGGCCCCACGAGCAGTACTTC.

This chain connects TRBV5-1 to TRBJ1-5; 8 nucleotides match TRBD1. Germline V gives CDR1 SGHRS, CDR2 YFSETQ. J lost 2 bases, V lost 2 bases, and 0 bases had no gene match. The CDR3 is 14 amino acids. The chain's CDR3 is CASSLQGGNQPQHF. In DNA, the CDR3 is TGCGCCAGCAGCTTACAGGGGGGCAATCAGCCCCAGCATTTT.

The V gene is TRBV10-3, the J gene TRBJ2-5; the match to TRBD2 covers 10 bases. The CDR3 is made up of 18 amino acids. V trimming: 0 bases; J trimming: 5 bases; junction bases outside the gene matches: 12. Looked up from germline, CDR1 is ENHRY and CDR2 is SYGVKD. CDR3 amino acids: CAISESPAGGGPGETQYF. CDR3 DNA sequence: TGTGCCATCAGTGAGTCACCAGCGGGAGGGGGCCCCGGGGAGACCCAGTACTTC.

The V gene is TRBV7-3, the J gene TRBJ2-1; 10 bases agree with TRBD2. There are 16 residues in the CDR3. From germline, CDR1 is SGHTA and CDR2 FQGTGA. V gave up 6 bases and J gave up 4 bases; unmatched junction bases: 9. The CDR3 sequence: CASRHRTSGTYNEQFF. The CDR3 DNA sequence: TGTGCCAGCAGGCATCGTACTAGCGGGACGTACAATGAGCAGTTCTTC.

This sequence joins TRBV5-8 and TRBJ1-4; TRBD1 aligns across 8 bases. Germline V gene data show CDR1 as SGHTS and CDR2 as YDEGEE. The CDR3 totals 15 residues. Trimming cost V 4 bases and J 8 bases; bases outside gene matches: 10. CDR3 nucleotide sequence: TGTGCCAGCAGCCTAAGGACAGGGCAGGGGGAAAAACTGTTTTTT. Amino acid sequence: CASSLRTGQGEKLFF. Together with reference TRBV5-8 and TRBJ1-4, the CDR3 gives the full variable domain: EAGVTQSPTHLIKTRGQQATLRCSPISGHTSVYWYQQALGLGLQFLLWYDEGEERNRGNFPPRFSGRQFPNYSSELNVNALELEDSALYLCASSLRTGQGEKLFFGSGTQLSVL.

This chain connects TRBV4-1 to TRBJ1-2; weak D call: TRBD1 (5 bases). Germline V gene data show CDR1 as MGHRA and CDR2 as YSYEKL. CDR3 length: 16 amino acids. V lost 0 bases and J lost 8, with 19 bases in between. The DNA for the CDR3 is TGCGCCAGCAGCCAAGAACCGGGACTACCGTCGCGGGGCTACACCTTC. Residues: CASSQEPGLPSRGYTF.

This chain joins TRBV28 and TRBJ2-7; TRBD1 might be the D (5 bases). Trimming took 2 bases from V and 2 from J, leaving 19 bases between them. This CDR3 region has 17 residues. From germline, CDR1 is MDHEN and CDR2 SYDVKM. Here the CDR3 reads CASSLPPAAGWAYEQYF. In DNA, the CDR3 is TGTGCCAGCAGTTTACCCCCCGCGGCAGGGTGGGCCTACGAGCAGTACTTC.

The genes are TRBV5-6 and TRBJ2-3; 8 positions agree with TRBD2. The V segment lost 4 bases and the J segment 3 bases; nucleotides outside the gene matches: 16. CDR3 length: 18 residues. CDR1 and CDR2 from the germline V gene are SGHDT and YYEEEE. The DNA for the CDR3 is TGTGCCAGCAGCGCCCGAGGGTGGAGAGCGGGAGAAACAGATACGCAGTATTTT. Protein: CASSARGWRAGETDTQYF. Together with reference TRBV5-6 and TRBJ2-3, the CDR3 gives the full variable domain: DAGVTQSPTHLIKTRGQQVTLRCSPKSGHDTVSWYQQALGQGPQFIFQYYEEEERQRGNFPDRFSGHQFPNYSSELNVNALLLGDSALYLCASSARGWRAGETDTQYFGPGTRLTVL.

V and J are TRBV11-2 and TRBJ2-7, with no clear D. Germline V lookup: CDR1 SGHAT, CDR2 FQNNGV. The length of the CDR3 is 12 residues. Between the trimmed V and J ends, which lost 6 bases and 6 bases, there was a span of 12 bases. CDR3 nucleotide sequence: TGTGCCAGCAGGCCTACTTGGGCCGAGCAGTACTTC. It yields the protein CASRPTWAEQYF.

The chain links TRBV19 to TRBJ2-7, with a weak D call TRBD1 (6 bases). In germline, CDR1 is LNHDA, CDR2 SQIVND (reference sequence). CDR3 length: 15 residues. Trimming left V 3 bases short and J 0 bases short, with 12 bases between. The CDR3 is CASSIGGQSSYEQYF. The CDR3 coding sequence is TGTGCCAGTAGTATTGGCGGACAGAGCTCCTACGAGCAGTACTTC. Based on the CDR3 plus reference TRBV19 and TRBJ2-7, the full variable domain is DGGITQSPKYLFRKEGQNVTLSCEQNLNHDAMYWYRQDPGQGLRLIYYSQIVNDFQKGDIAEGYSVSREKKESFPLTVTSAQKNPTAFYLCASSIGGQSSYEQYFGPGTRLTVT.

J is TRBJ2-5 and V is TRBV7-2; 7 bases line up with TRBD1. Germline V gene data show CDR1 as SGHTA and CDR2 as FQGNSA. V dropped 4 bases and J dropped 5; count of bases not matched to a gene: 7. This CDR3 has 14 amino acids. The CDR3 DNA reads TGTGCCAGCAGCTCCAACAGGGGTATCGAGACCCAGTACTTC. Protein product: CASSSNRGIETQYF.

This sequence joins TRBV15 and TRBJ2-7; TRBD1 matches at 9 bases. Germline CDR1 is LNHNV and CDR2 is YYDKDF (reference sequence). V lost 1 base and J lost 2; bases outside the gene matches: 3. The CDR3 sequence is 15 residues long. In DNA form, the CDR3 reads TGTGCCACCAGCAGAGGAGGACAGGGGACCTACGAGCAGTACTTC. Amino acid sequence: CATSRGGQGTYEQYF.

The rearrangement joins TRBV19 to TRBJ2-7; TRBD1 matches at 8 bases. V was clipped by 6 bases and J by 5 bases; unmatched bases: 9. Germline CDR1 is LNHDA and CDR2 is SQIVND (reference sequence). The CDR3 has 14 amino acids. The CDR3 region has the DNA TGTGCCAGTAGGGCGGACAGGGAAACCCACGAGCAGTACTTC. Its translation: CASRADRETHEQYF.

This clone was counted once. The chain is built from TRBV5-4 and TRBJ1-1, with D possibly being TRBD1 (6 bases). Germline V gene data show CDR1 as SGHNT and CDR2 as YYREEE (reference sequence). V lost 6 bases and J lost 1, with 19 bases in between. The CDR3 is 16 residues long. The CDR3 DNA sequence: TGTGCCAGCACCTCGTGGGGTGGCAGGGGGAACACTGAAGCTTTCTTT. Translating it yields CASTSWGGRGNTEAFF.

The chain uses TRBV15 and TRBJ2-1; 11 bases fit TRBD2. V was clipped by 3 bases and J by 6 bases; unmatched bases: 4. This CDR3 spans 15 amino acids. Germline V lookup: CDR1 LNHNV, CDR2 YYDKDF (reference sequence). The CDR3 DNA reads TGTGCCACCAGCAGGGGACTAGCGGACACCAATGAGCAGTTCTTC. Translating gives CATSRGLADTNEQFF. The whole variable domain, filled in from reference TRBV15 and TRBJ2-1, reads DAMVIQNPRYQVTQFGKPVTLSCSQTLNHNVMYWYQQKSSQAPKLLFHYYDKDFNNEADTPDNFQSRRPNTSFCFLDIRSPGLGDTAMYLCATSRGLADTNEQFFGPGTRLTVL.